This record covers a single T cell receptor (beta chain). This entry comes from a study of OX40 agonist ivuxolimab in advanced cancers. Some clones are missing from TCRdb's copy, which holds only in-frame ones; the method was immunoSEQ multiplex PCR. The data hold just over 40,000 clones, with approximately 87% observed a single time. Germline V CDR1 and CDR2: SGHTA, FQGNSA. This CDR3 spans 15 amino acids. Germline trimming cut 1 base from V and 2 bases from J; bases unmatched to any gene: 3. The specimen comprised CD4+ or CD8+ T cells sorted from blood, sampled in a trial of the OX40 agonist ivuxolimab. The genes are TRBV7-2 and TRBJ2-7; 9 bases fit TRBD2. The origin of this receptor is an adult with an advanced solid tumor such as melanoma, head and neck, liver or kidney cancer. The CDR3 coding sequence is TGTGCCAGCAGCTTAGAGGGACTAGCCCCCTACGAGCAGTACTTC. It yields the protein CASSLEGLAPYEQYF.